This TCR beta chain was profiled in a study of CD4 T cells in relation to SARS-CoV-2 and coronaviruses. Study in general: The restricting HLA molecule for shared crossreactive spike epitopes was mapped.

Before the COVID-19 pandemic, during about 2010-2018, CD4+ T cells were taken from unexposed donors. CDR3 length: 17 amino acids. V shed 4 bases and J shed 0 bases, with 15 bases lying between them. Looked up from germline, CDR1 is LNHDA and CDR2 is SQIVND (reference sequence). Profiled with immunoSEQ multiplex PCR; TCRdb holds only in-frame clones, not every one. The table includes about 64,000 clones, approximately 94% detected once. This TCR was recovered from a human donor in good health. The chain combines TRBV19 with TRBJ1-4, with D possibly matching TRBD1 (6 bases). The specimen sequenced was naive CD4+ T cells from PBMCs. Subset here: naive CD4+ T cells isolated by negative enrichment. Here the CDR3 DNA reads TGTGCCAGTAGTAGAGATCAGGGGATCGCAACTAATGAAAAACTGTTTTTT. As protein: CASSRDQGIATNEKLFF.